The clone carrying this T cell receptor beta chain occurred a few times. Its antigen is not identified. The data were obtained in a study of beta chain features in type 1 diabetes. Findings and limits, study-wide: Lower insertion and higher deletion counts appeared at VDJ junctions in type 1 diabetes patients. TCRB CDR3s from Type 1 diabetes patients were moderately but significantly shorter in all four CD4+ subsets.

Reverse transcription of all isolated RNA meant that expressed TCRB transcripts were sequenced. The method was immunoSEQ multiplex PCR; TCRdb's version includes in-frame clones alone and lacks a portion of them. The data contain approximately 270,000 clones, 13% to 15% of them singletons. V shed 2 bases, J shed 1 base, and the junction held 1 base outside the gene matches. The CDR3 loop spans 15 amino acids. Germline loops: CDR1 MRHNA, CDR2 SNTAGT. Sequencing input: naive CD4+ T cells from blood. The genes are TRBV6-4 and TRBJ2-3; TRBD1 matches at 9 bases. This TCR came from a man aged 30 to 45 with type 1 diabetes. The DNA of the CDR3 is TGTGCCAGCAGTGACACAGGGGGCCGCACAGATACGCAGTATTTT. Its translation: CASSDTGGRTDTQYF.